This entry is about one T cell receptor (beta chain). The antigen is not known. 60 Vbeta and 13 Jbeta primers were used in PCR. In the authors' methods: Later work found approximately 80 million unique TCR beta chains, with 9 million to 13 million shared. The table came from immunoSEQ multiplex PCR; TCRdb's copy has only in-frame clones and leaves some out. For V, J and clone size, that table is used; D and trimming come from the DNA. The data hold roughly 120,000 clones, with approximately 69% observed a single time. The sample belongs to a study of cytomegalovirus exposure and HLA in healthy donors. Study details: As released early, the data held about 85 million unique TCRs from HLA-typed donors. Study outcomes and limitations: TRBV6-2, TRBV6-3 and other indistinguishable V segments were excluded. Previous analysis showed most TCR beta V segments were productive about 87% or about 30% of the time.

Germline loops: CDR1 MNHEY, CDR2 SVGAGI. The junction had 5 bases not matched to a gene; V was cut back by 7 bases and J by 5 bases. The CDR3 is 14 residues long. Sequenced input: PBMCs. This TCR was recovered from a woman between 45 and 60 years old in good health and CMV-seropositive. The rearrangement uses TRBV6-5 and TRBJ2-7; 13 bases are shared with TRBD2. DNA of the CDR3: TGTGCCAGCACCGGACTAGCGGGAGTCCACGAGCAGTACTTC. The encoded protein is CASTGLAGVHEQYF.